This TCR beta chain emerged from a study of T cell repertoires and Cas9 in healthy adults. Trimming cost V 5 bases and J 0 bases, with 8 bases left between them. The CDR3 length is 13 residues. Germline V gene sequence: CDR1 SGHAT, CDR2 FQNNGV. Profiled with immunoSEQ multiplex PCR; TCRdb holds only in-frame clones, not every one. Among roughly 23,000 clones listed, 75% to 95% were seen once. The sequence was collected from a human donor in good health. The sequenced sample was CD4+ effector T cells (CD127+, CD25-, CD137-, CD154-) from PBMCs; culture status not recorded. V is TRBV11-2 and J is TRBJ2-7; D is uncertain. The CDR3 DNA reads as TGTGCCAGCAGCGGTGCTAACTCCTACGAGCAGTACTTC. Its translation is CASSGANSYEQYF.